Reported below is one T cell receptor beta chain. This clonotype came up once. Its recognized antigen is unknown. No base qualities exist here, and no much larger clone lies one base off it. Evidence from a single read is weak. The data derive from a study of blood T cells in healthy people across ages (dated by TCRdb to 2014 to 2015). About the investigation overall: In model experiments, template switching captured about one uniquely barcoded TCR beta cDNA molecule for every two T cells. The study measured age-related changes in TCR beta repertoire diversity using deep sequencing normalized with unique cDNA molecular identifiers. Using the same blood draw, the study looked at two additional independent replicas of 1 million unique cDNA reads for two donors, one aged 18 to 30 and the other aged 80 or older. Four age groups were formed from the donors: young (average approximately 15 years), middle-aged (around 40), aged (62) and long-lived (around 82). On the study overall, not on this receptor specifically: Observed TCR beta diversity per million T cells fell roughly linearly with age, and a significant reduction was already apparent by age roughly 40. Estimates of total diversity based on one million sequenced T cells were considered lower bounds and underestimates. Compared with the aged group, the long-lived group had more naive CD4+ T cells, fewer expanded clones and increased TCR diversity, a pattern suggesting age selection. Observed TCR beta diversity correlated strongly with the percentage of naive T cells measured by flow cytometry. Bulk unsorted PBMC profiling prevented conclusive comparison of naive and antigen-experienced compartments. Donor CMV infection status was unknown, potentially confounding age-related changes in expanded clonotypes.

Library preparation used 5' RACE. Sequencing used an Illumina HiSeq 2500. A second PCR of about 7 to 12 cycles was performed with a sample-barcoded 5' primer and a J-beta primer mix. A unique molecular identifier was introduced onto each TCR beta cDNA molecule by a template-switch 5' adaptor carrying 12 random nucleotides. At least 2.5 million CDR3-containing paired-end reads were obtained from each sample. All of the RNA was converted into first-strand cDNA using the Mint cDNA synthesis kit, with a TRBC-specific oligonucleotide serving as the primer. After uracil-DNA glycosylase treatment, a first 18-cycle PCR used universal primers M1SS and BC2_uni_R on all cDNA. In the source study's methods: For normalization, 1 million high-quality reads were randomly selected from each sample, with every read carrying a distinct molecular identifier. Reads with shared molecular identifiers were discarded instead of being binned into consensus sequences. MiTCR, with a Q25 quality threshold and the strictest error-elimination algorithm, was used for CDR3 identification, clonotype clustering and error correction. A nonparametric unseen species model with Euler transformation was used to estimate a lower bound on total TCR beta diversity. Clones were called with MiXCR by TCRdb after fastp trimmed the public reads at Q25, and only in-frame beta chains were retained. Merged by CDR3 protein, the rows form single entries marked with the most common genes and DNA. These V and J calls originate from TCRdb's pipeline instead of the authors' own analysis. The sample data list 800,000 to 950,000 distinct CDR3 sequences, and 25% to 30% of these were observed just once. The ten most abundant clones make up roughly 10% of the sample.

The roughly 39 donors, aged about 6 to 90 years, were systemically healthy Caucasian individuals from Russia. Each donor gave roughly 11 milliliters of peripheral blood, drawn into EDTA-treated Vacutainer tubes. Ficoll-Paque density-gradient centrifugation was used to isolate PBMCs, with at least 6.5 million per sample. Total RNA, at least 6 micrograms per sample, was extracted from PBMCs with Trizol reagent. For every donor, flow cytometry on a PBMC aliquot measured the percentage of naive CD45RAhigh/CD27high T cells. The junction shows trimming of 6 bases on V and 0 bases on J, plus 26 bases between the germline ends. Including the terminal cysteine and phenylalanine, the CDR3 comprises 19 residues. Just the 57-base CDR3 DNA is kept, in frame starting at base 1. The germline V gene sets CDR1 to SGHTA and CDR2 to FQGTGA. These data were likewise used in another study, on T cells of mothers and their children. The second study's authors report: Donors were nine systemically healthy Caucasian individuals: three mothers and their six children. cDNA synthesis used all of the extracted RNA, with roughly 1.5 ug of RNA in each 15 ul reaction. In the second PCR, sample barcodes and 2-4 random nucleotides were introduced via the M1S primer. More than 8.5 million TCR beta CDR3 reads were obtained from each mother, and several million reads were obtained from each child. In both related and unrelated pairs, thymic selection shapes the output of TCR recombination in a similar way, with inherited differences having only a minor effect. Normalized repertoire overlap was always slightly but never significantly higher in related than unrelated mother-child pairs. No persistent microchimeric T cell clones were found, with a detection sensitivity of roughly 99 clones per million clonotypes. Deep NGS was used in the study to compare the TCR beta repertoires of mothers and children and to look for features that separate related mother-child pairs from unrelated individuals. On average, the children were about 12 +/- 4 years old, while the mothers were about 40 +/- 4 years old. After adapter ligation with NEBNext reagents, the libraries were sequenced on Illumina HiSeq 2000 with 100+100 nt paired-end reads. To prevent cross-contamination, the mother and child libraries were prepared one month apart and sequenced in separate runs. For each donor, between about 450,000 and 2,300,000 distinct TCR beta clonotypes were identified. Naive TCR beta clonotypes were estimated from low-frequency clonotypes matched to each donor's FACS-determined naive share, without sorting.

The receptor's source is a woman in her 40s in good health. Recombination joined TRBV7-3 with TRBJ2-5; the D gene is possibly TRBD1 or TRBD2, each agreeing over 7 bases. The sample taken for sequencing was blood. The nucleotide sequence reads TGTGCCAGCAGTCTTCAGGGGGTAGGCGGGGGAGAGCACCAAGAGACCCAGTACTTC. Its translation is CASSLQGVGGGEHQETQYF.